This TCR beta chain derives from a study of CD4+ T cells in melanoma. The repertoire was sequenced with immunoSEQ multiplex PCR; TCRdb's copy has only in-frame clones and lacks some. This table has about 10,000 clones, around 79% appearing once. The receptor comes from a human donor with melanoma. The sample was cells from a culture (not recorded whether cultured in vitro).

CDR3 sequence (DNA): TGTGCCAGCAGCTTGGCGGACAGGGGTGGTACCGGGGAGCTGTTTTTT. It translates to CASSLADRGGTGELFF. This sequence joins TRBV5-5 and TRBJ2-2; 9 bases match TRBD1. The germline V gene has CDR1 SGHKS and CDR2 YYEKEE (reference sequence). This CDR3 region has 16 residues. V was pared by 0 bases and J by 5 bases, with 5 bases of the junction left unmatched.